This TCR beta chain was observed in a study of cytomegalovirus exposure and HLA in healthy donors. Study findings and constraints: When analyzed later, the rates of TCR association showed variation by HLA locus, with DRB1 the most and HLA-C the fewest.

In nominal health when sampled, donors likely had unrecorded immune exposures nonetheless. This PCR relied on a set of 60 Vbeta primers and 13 Jbeta primers. Only in-frame clones appear in the TCRdb table, and some are missing; sequencing was by immunoSEQ multiplex PCR. Among 100,000 to 130,000 clones listed, more than 70% were seen once. A word on this clone: The antigen remains unidentified.

The specimen sequenced was PBMCs. This clonotype was obtained from a young man in good health and CMV-seronegative.

The CDR3 sequence: CASSILGTGVYTQYF. For the CDR3, the DNA is TGTGCCAGTAGTATACTTGGGACTGGCGTATATACGCAGTATTTT. This chain connects TRBV19 to TRBJ2-3; D might be TRBD2 (6 bases). CDR1 and CDR2 (germline): LNHDA, SQIVND (reference sequence). The CDR3 is 15 residues long. Trimming left V 2 bases short and J 7 bases short, with 16 bases between.